The 17 T cell receptor beta chains below were found in one sample sequenced in a study of blood T cell repertoires in COVID-19. Assay used: immunoSEQ multiplex PCR; TCRdb lists only in-frame clones, some missing. The sample contains about 200,000 clones, around 82% of which appear only once. Sequencing used PBMCs or T cells enriched from blood (not recorded which). Source of these receptors: a woman aged 50 to 60 with acute COVID-19.

This rearrangement joins TRBV28 to TRBJ1-3; D possibly corresponds to TRBD1 (5 bases). This CDR3 is 17 amino acids long. V shed 7 bases and J shed 4 bases, with 23 bases lying between them. The germline gives CDR1 MDHEN, CDR2 SYDVKM. The CDR3 loop is CASTNPSGPTRGNTIYF. The CDR3 DNA sequence: TGTGCCAGCACCAACCCCTCGGGGCCGACTAGGGGAAACACCATATATTTT.

The rearrangement links TRBV19 to TRBJ1-3, with D uncertain. The V gene's germline CDR1 is LNHDA and CDR2 SQIVND (reference sequence). This CDR3 spans 12 amino acids. The V and J ends lost 10 bases and 4 bases respectively, with 11 bases between them. The CDR3, as DNA: TGTGCCACCTGGAGGTACGGAAACACCATATATTTT. Amino acids: CATWRYGNTIYF. Full variable domain (remainder filled in from reference TRBV19 and TRBJ1-3): DGGITQSPKYLFRKEGQNVTLSCEQNLNHDAMYWYRQDPGQGLRLIYYSQIVNDFQKGDIAEGYSVSREKKESFPLTVTSAQKNPTAFYLCATWRYGNTIYFGEGSWLTVV.

The J gene is TRBJ2-2, the V gene TRBV5-1; D unresolved. The V gene's germline CDR1 is SGHRS and CDR2 YFSETQ. The CDR3 extends over 13 amino acids. Trimming removed 1 base at V and 6 bases at J, with 7 bases between. The CDR3 sequence: CASSLNRAGELFF. CDR3 in DNA: TGCGCCAGCAGCTTGAACCGGGCCGGGGAGCTGTTTTTT.

V is TRBV5-4 and J is TRBJ1-2; D is uncertain. The CDR3 sequence is 13 residues long. Deletions cut 0 bases from V and 4 bases from J, with 7 bases between. The V gene's germline CDR1 is SGHNT and CDR2 YYREEE (reference sequence). In DNA form, the CDR3 reads TGTGCCAGCAGCTTGGACCGAGGCTATGGCTACACCTTC. This sequence encodes CASSLDRGYGYTF.

This rearrangement joins TRBV5-1 to TRBJ1-1; 12 nucleotides line up with TRBD1. Trimming cost V 5 bases and J 0 bases; bases outside gene matches: 5. Germline values: CDR1 SGHRS, CDR2 YFSETQ. This CDR3 comprises 16 residues. The CDR3 nucleotides read TGCGCCAGCAGATCCGGGACAGGGGGCATGAACACTGAAGCTTTCTTT. Translation gives CASRSGTGGMNTEAFF.

The chain couples TRBV27 to TRBJ1-2; the D gene is possibly TRBD1 (6 bases). V lost 3 bases and J lost 8, with 13 bases in between. The CDR3 has 13 residues. Germline assignment: CDR1 MNHEY and CDR2 SMNVEV (reference sequence). CDR3 in amino acids: CASSLTGIEGYTF. The CDR3 DNA reads as TGTGCCAGCAGTTTGACAGGAATAGAGGGCTACACCTTC.

This clone was found a few times. This chain connects TRBV7-2 to TRBJ1-2, with D uncertain. This CDR3 has 14 amino acids. CDR1 and CDR2 from the germline V gene are SGHTA and FQGNSA. Deletions cut 4 bases from V and 2 bases from J, with 11 bases between. The CDR3 sequence is CASSWSGANYGYTF. The CDR3 coding sequence is TGTGCCAGCAGCTGGTCAGGTGCCAACTATGGCTACACCTTC.

The CDR3 is CASSLDWGFTEAFF. The CDR3 DNA reads as TGCGCCAGCAGCTTGGATTGGGGCTTCACTGAAGCTTTCTTT. The chain joins TRBV5-1 to TRBJ1-1; weak D call: TRBD1 (5 bases). The CDR3 runs 14 residues. The germline gives CDR1 SGHRS, CDR2 YFSETQ. V lost 0 bases, J lost 4 bases, and 10 bases lay in between.

The chain combines TRBV5-1 with TRBJ1-4; 7 bases fit TRBD1. Trimming at V came to 4 bases and at J to 8 bases, leaving 14 bases not matched to a gene. The CDR3 runs 16 residues. The V gene's germline CDR1 is SGHRS and CDR2 YFSETQ. The chain's CDR3 is CASSRDVYRGQEKLFF. CDR3 nucleotides: TGCGCCAGCAGCCGAGACGTATACAGGGGACAAGAAAAACTGTTTTTT.

The chain is built from TRBV7-6 and TRBJ1-4; 10 bases map to TRBD1. The J segment lost 5 bases and the V segment lost 8 bases, leaving 8 bases of the junction unmatched. In germline, CDR1 is SGHVS, CDR2 FNYEAQ. The CDR3 contains 15 residues. This CDR3 is CASGTGASRNEKLFF. The CDR3 nucleotides are TGTGCCAGCGGGACAGGGGCTAGCAGAAATGAAAAACTGTTTTTT.

This clone was observed a single time. The chain is built from TRBV10-3 and TRBJ1-5; 7 nucleotides match TRBD1. The CDR3 runs to 17 residues. Germline V gene sequence: CDR1 ENHRY, CDR2 SYGVKD. V was pared by 3 bases and J by 3 bases, with 11 bases of the junction left unmatched. The CDR3 bases are TGTGCCATCAGTGAAAGGGCAGGGGGTACGAACAATCAGCCCCAGCATTTT. This codes for CAISERAGGTNNQPQHF.

A note on this clone: The junction and the germline gene differ at one end; a read error may be behind it. The chain carries TRBV2 and TRBJ1-1; D is uncertain. This CDR3 is 11 amino acids long. Germline V gives CDR1 SNHLY, CDR2 FYNNEI. CDR3 loop: CASSERSDVIF. The CDR3 coding sequence is TGTGCCAGCAGTGAACGGAGCGATGTCATCTTT. Variable domain in full (rest from reference TRBV2 and TRBJ1-1): EPEVTQTPSHQVTQMGQEVILRCVPISNHLYFYWYRQILGQKVEFLVSFYNNEISEKSEIFDDQFSVERPDGSNFTLKIRSTKLEDSAMYFCASSERSDVIFGQGTRLTVV.

This chain connects TRBV21-1 to TRBJ1-4; the D call of TRBD1 is as the table states it, not checked on the DNA. TRBV21-1 is labeled a pseudogene. The CDR3 is made up of 18 amino acids. The CDR3: CASSKVLWQGVGGEKLFF. In nucleotides, the CDR3 is TGTGCCAGCAGCAAAGTCTTGTGGCAGGGTGTGGGTGGTGAAAAACTGTTTTTT.

The CDR3 bases are TGCAGCGCGAACCGGGACTCGGAATACAATGAGCAGTTCTTC. Translating gives CSANRDSEYNEQFF. The chain has TRBV29-1 and TRBJ2-1; TRBD2 might be the D (6 bases). V lost 7 bases to trimming and J lost 4 bases, with 17 bases between them. The V gene's germline CDR1 is SQVTM and CDR2 ANQGSEA. The CDR3 spans 14 residues.

This chain uses TRBV6-5 with TRBJ1-1, with 9 bases that match TRBD1. The V and J ends lost 6 bases and 1 base, in that order; junction bases with no gene match: 6. CDR3 length: 15 residues. Germline-derived CDR1 and CDR2 are MNHEY and SVGAGI. CDR3 region: CASRGQGGGNTEAFF. CDR3 nucleotides: TGTGCCAGCAGGGGACAGGGAGGTGGGAACACTGAAGCTTTCTTT.

As to this clone: Other DNA sequences in this specimen translate into the identical CDR3. V usage is TRBV28 and J usage is TRBJ1-5, with 10 bases aligning to TRBD1. Losses at the gene ends were 6 bases for V and 6 bases for J; bases not matched to a gene: 2. Germline V CDR1 and CDR2: MDHEN, SYDVKM. CDR3 length: 13 amino acids. In DNA, the CDR3 is TGTGCCAGCAGGACAGGGGGCGGTCAGCCCCAGCATTTT. The encoded protein is CASRTGGGQPQHF.

This clone was detected only a few times. The V gene is TRBV4-1, the J gene TRBJ2-1, with 11 bases identical to TRBD2. Germline CDR1 reads MGHRA; CDR2 reads YSYEKL. The junction had 14 bases not matched to a gene; V was cut back by 1 base and J by 0 bases. CDR3 length: 21 amino acids. CDR3 bases: TGCGCCAGCAGCCAAGGTCCCGCCGGGCTAGCGGGGGGCAGCTCCTACAATGAGCAGTTCTTC. This encodes CASSQGPAGLAGGSSYNEQFF.